This TCR beta chain came from a study of shared clonotypes between healthy human individuals. Naive CD8 isolation took CD45RO-negative cells positively selected for CCR7 and excluded terminally differentiated effector memory CD45RA+ cells. The study's findings and limits: Among the subsets, naive ones generally showed larger estimated richness than memory ones. The low donor count limited represented genetic and exposure-history diversity.

In its sample, this clone was seen a few times. The antigen remains unidentified. From germline, CDR1 is MRHNA and CDR2 SNTAGT. V was trimmed by 0 bases and J by 8 bases, leaving 13 bases between them. The length of the CDR3 is 14 residues. Sequenced by immunoSEQ multiplex PCR; TCRdb stores in-frame clones only, minus some. The repertoire consists of some 2 million clones, with about 95% occurring once and the leading ten covering roughly 1%. Sequences were obtained from naive CD8+ T cells sorted from blood. The rearrangement uses TRBV6-4 and TRBJ1-2; D might be TRBD1 (6 bases). The TCR comes from a man between 18 and 29 years old in good health. The CDR3 region has the DNA TGTGCCAGCAGTGACTCGATTGGGGGCGGCGGCTACACCTTC. Protein sequence: CASSDSIGGGGYTF.